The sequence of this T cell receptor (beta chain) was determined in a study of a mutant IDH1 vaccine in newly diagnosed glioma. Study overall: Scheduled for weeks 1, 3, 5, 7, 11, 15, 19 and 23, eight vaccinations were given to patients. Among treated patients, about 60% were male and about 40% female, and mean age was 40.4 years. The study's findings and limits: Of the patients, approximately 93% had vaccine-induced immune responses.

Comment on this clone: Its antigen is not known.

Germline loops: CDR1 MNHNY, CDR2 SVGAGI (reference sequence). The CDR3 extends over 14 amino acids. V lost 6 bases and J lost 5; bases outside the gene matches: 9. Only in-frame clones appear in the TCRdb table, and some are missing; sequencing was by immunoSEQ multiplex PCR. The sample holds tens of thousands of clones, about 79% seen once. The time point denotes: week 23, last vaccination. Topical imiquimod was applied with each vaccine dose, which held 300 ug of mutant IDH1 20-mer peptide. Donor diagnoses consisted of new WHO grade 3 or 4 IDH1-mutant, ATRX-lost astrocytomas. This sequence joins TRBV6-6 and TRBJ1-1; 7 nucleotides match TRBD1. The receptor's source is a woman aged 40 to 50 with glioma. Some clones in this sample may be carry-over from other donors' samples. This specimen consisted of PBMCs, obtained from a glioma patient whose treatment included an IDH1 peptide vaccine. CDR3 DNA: TGTGCCAGCAGCTCTTCAAGGGGGCAAACTGAAGCTTTCTTT. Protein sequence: CASSSSRGQTEAFF.